This TCR beta chain was sequenced in a study of cytomegalovirus exposure and HLA in healthy donors. Regarding the study as a whole: The study recorded 160 or so TCR beta chains that were cytomegalovirus-associated. Generally TCR sequences proved uncommon, though certain public TCRs appeared in numerous donors.

Germline V gene data show CDR1 as MDHEN and CDR2 as SYDVKM. Trimming left V 5 bases short and J 5 bases short, with 15 bases between. The CDR3 loop spans 15 amino acids. Generated by immunoSEQ multiplex PCR, the TCRdb table keeps only in-frame clones and is missing some. The sample lists tens of thousands of clones, about 95% seen once, with 0.6% to 0.7% in the top ten. To note about this clone: The antigen is not known.

The chain uses TRBV28 and TRBJ1-4; possible D gene TRBD1, 5 bases. Sequences were obtained from PBMCs. This receptor was identified in a woman between 18 and 30 years old in good health and CMV-seronegative. Here the CDR3 DNA reads TGTGCCAGCAGTCAACATTCGGGGGGGAATGAAAAACTGTTTTTT. This encodes CASSQHSGGNEKLFF. Supplemented by reference TRBV28 and TRBJ1-4, the full variable domain reads DVKVTQSSRYLVKRTGEKVFLECVQDMDHENMFWYRQDPGLGLRLIYFSYDVKMKEKGDIPEGYSVSREKKERFSLILESASTNQTSMYLCASSQHSGGNEKLFFGSGTQLSVL.